These 2 T cell receptor beta chains were all obtained from the same sample, sequenced in a study of molecular identifiers for immune sequencing clone quantification. Using its own MiXCR run on the PCR reads, TCRdb lists one record per CDR3 protein. Among about 60,000 distinct CDR3 sequences listed, about a sixth were seen once. The sample taken for sequencing was naive CD8+ T cells from blood, with Jurkat cell RNA spiked in. Subset: FACS-sorted CD8+CD4-CCR7+CD45RA+ naive T cells. The receptors stem from a human donor in good health. Some libraries in this study had Jurkat cell RNA spiked in.

The chain joins TRBV6-5 to TRBJ2-7, with 11 bases lining up with TRBD2. Germline lookup yields CDR1 MNHEY and CDR2 SVGAGI. Trimming at V came to 8 bases and at J to 2 bases, leaving 2 bases not matched to a gene. This CDR3 has 13 residues. DNA of the CDR3: TGTGCCAGCGGGACTAGCGGCCCCTACGAGCAGTACTTC. It is translated as CASGTSGPYEQYF.

This clonotype was counted ten times or more. The V and J genes are TRBV7-9 and TRBJ2-4, with D tentatively TRBD1 (5 bases). The CDR3 is 18 amino acids. V lost 3 bases to trimming and J lost 2 bases, with 20 bases between them. From germline, CDR1 is SEHNR and CDR2 FQNEAQ (reference sequence). The CDR3 sequence is CASSFFGIFRQSKNIQYF. CDR3 DNA: TGTGCCAGCAGCTTTTTCGGTATTTTTCGACAGTCCAAAAACATTCAGTACTTC. Combining the CDR3 with reference TRBV7-9 and TRBJ2-4 gives the whole variable domain DTGVSQNPRHKITKRGQNVTFRCDPISEHNRLYWYRQTLGQGPEFLTYFQNEAQLEKSRLLSDRFSAERPKGSFSTLEIQRTEQGDSAMYLCASSFFGIFRQSKNIQYFGAGTRLSVL.